One sample yielded the 15 T cell receptor beta chains listed below, sequenced in a study of cytomegalovirus exposure and HLA in healthy donors. PCR involved 60 Vbeta and 13 Jbeta primers. Sequencing was performed with immunoSEQ multiplex PCR; in TCRdb, only in-frame clones are kept and a portion is missing. Altogether some 120,000 clones are present, roughly 80% being singletons, with the ten largest covering over 2.5%. Source material: PBMCs. All receptors derive from a male donor in good health and CMV-seronegative.

In nucleotides, the CDR3 is TGTGCCAGCAGCCTCAGACAGGGGCACCCAGATACGCAGTATTTT. Its translation is CASSLRQGHPDTQYF. V is TRBV13 and J is TRBJ2-3, with TRBD1 matching over 8 bases. The germline V gene has CDR1 PRHDT and CDR2 FYEKMQ (reference sequence). V was clipped by 5 bases and J by 4 bases; unmatched bases: 8. The CDR3 runs to 15 residues.

This rearrangement joins TRBV11-2 to TRBJ2-7, with 7 bases matching TRBD1. The CDR3 loop spans 14 amino acids. V lost 5 bases and J lost 2; bases outside the gene matches: 6. The germline CDR1 and CDR2 sequences are SGHAT and FQNNGV. The CDR3 here is CASSTRQGTYEQYF. The CDR3 nucleotides are TGTGCCAGCAGCACCAGACAGGGTACCTACGAGCAGTACTTC.

This chain joins TRBV18 and TRBJ2-7, with D possibly being TRBD2 (6 bases). The ends were cut back, 6 bases at V and 2 bases at J, with 17 bases in the middle. CDR3 length: 15 residues. Germline loops: CDR1 KGHSH, CDR2 LQKENI. DNA of the CDR3: TGTGCCAGCTCCTTTTCTCGTAGCGGCCCCTACGAGCAGTACTTC. Translating gives CASSFSRSGPYEQYF.

The V gene is TRBV30, the J gene TRBJ1-1; D is perhaps TRBD1 (5 bases). CDR3 size: 12 residues. Looked up from germline, CDR1 is GTSNPN and CDR2 is SVGIG (reference sequence). V shed 6 bases and J shed 3 bases, with 11 bases lying between them. In nucleotides, the CDR3 is TGTGCCTGCCTAAGGGGATACACTGAAGCTTTCTTT. It specifies CACLRGYTEAFF.

The chain recombines TRBV27 with TRBJ2-2; D perhaps matches TRBD1 (6 bases). The CDR3 sequence is 14 residues long. Looked up from germline, CDR1 is MNHEY and CDR2 is SMNVEV (reference sequence). The germline V and J ends were trimmed by 10 bases and 1 base, with 13 bases remaining between them. CDR3 bases: TGTGCCACCCGCCCGGGACAGAACACCGGGGAGCTGTTTTTT. Its protein is CATRPGQNTGELFF.

V and J are TRBV6-6 and TRBJ1-5; D unclear. Germline-derived CDR1 and CDR2 are MNHNY and SVGAGI (reference sequence). V was pared by 4 bases and J by 7 bases, with 14 bases between. The CDR3 contains 14 residues. The CDR3 loop is CASSWTEEAQPQHF. The CDR3 DNA reads TGTGCCAGCAGTTGGACGGAGGAGGCCCAGCCCCAGCATTTT.

Worth noting for this clone: Distinct nucleotide sequences in the sample also encode this CDR3. The genes are TRBV6-5 and TRBJ2-5; no reliable D call. V was pared by 0 bases and J by 1 base, with 6 bases between. Germline-derived CDR1 and CDR2 are MNHEY and SVGAGI. The CDR3 spans 14 residues. CDR3 amino acids: CASSYSGSQETQYF. CDR3 coding DNA: TGTGCCAGCAGTTACTCGGGCAGCCAAGAGACCCAGTACTTC.

This clone was counted between two and nine times. CDR3 nucleotide sequence: TGTGCTAGTGGTTTGGCCCGGGACAGGGGCACCCGCAATCAGCCCCAGCATTTT. This codes for CASGLARDRGTRNQPQHF. V and J are TRBV12-5 and TRBJ1-5, with TRBD1 matching over 10 bases. V was clipped by 1 base and J by 2 bases; unmatched bases: 8. The CDR3 sequence is 18 residues long. The germline V gene encodes CDR1 LGHNT and CDR2 FRNRAP.

This clone appeared a few times. The chain couples TRBV4-1 to TRBJ2-1, with 7 bases matching TRBD2. The CDR3 totals 16 residues. Germline V gene lookup returns CDR1 MGHRA and CDR2 YSYEKL. Trimming removed 3 bases from V and 2 bases from J; junction bases left unmatched: 7. This CDR3 reads CASSQAPGLPYNEQFF. The CDR3 nucleotides read TGCGCCAGCAGCCAGGCCCCGGGACTACCCTACAATGAGCAGTTCTTC.

The chain recombines TRBV19 with TRBJ1-2; 7 nucleotides line up with TRBD1. The CDR3 is 17 residues long. V trimming: 4 bases; J trimming: 6 bases; junction bases outside the gene matches: 17. Germline V gene data show CDR1 as LNHDA and CDR2 as SQIVND (reference sequence). This chain's CDR3 is CASSTIQHRDSGHGYTF. CDR3 sequence (DNA): TGTGCCAGTAGTACCATCCAACACCGGGACAGTGGACATGGCTACACCTTC. Looking up the rest from reference TRBV19 and TRBJ1-2 gives the full variable domain: DGGITQSPKYLFRKEGQNVTLSCEQNLNHDAMYWYRQDPGQGLRLIYYSQIVNDFQKGDIAEGYSVSREKKESFPLTVTSAQKNPTAFYLCASSTIQHRDSGHGYTFGSGTRLTVV.

This clone was picked up one time. V and J are TRBV28 and TRBJ1-1; 8 bases are a match to TRBD1. V was pared by 2 bases and J by 2 bases, with 4 bases of the junction left unmatched. CDR3 size: 15 residues. CDR1 and CDR2 (germline): MDHEN, SYDVKM. CDR3 in amino acids: CASSLIGQGNTEAFF. The CDR3 DNA reads as TGTGCCAGCAGTTTAATTGGACAGGGTAACACTGAAGCTTTCTTT.

The chain joins TRBV4-3 to TRBJ2-5; no clear D gene. Germline V gene lookup returns CDR1 LGHNA and CDR2 YSLEER. V lost 0 bases, J lost 4 bases, and 6 bases lay in between. The CDR3 runs 13 residues. CDR3 in amino acids: CASSQDPRETQYF. The DNA for the CDR3 is TGCGCCAGCAGCCAAGATCCCAGAGAGACCCAGTACTTC.

CDR3 sequence reads: CASSQVRRGGETQYF. CDR3 DNA sequence: TGCGCCAGCAGCCAAGTACGAAGAGGAGGAGAGACCCAGTACTTC. The V and J genes are TRBV4-3 and TRBJ2-5, with D perhaps TRBD2 (5 bases). CDR3 length: 15 amino acids. Trimming removed 1 base at V and 4 bases at J, with 13 bases between. The germline CDR1 and CDR2 sequences are LGHNA and YSLEER.

In DNA, the CDR3 is TGTGCCAGCAGCGATAATGGACAGGGTCTCAAGGATGAGCAGTTCTTC. Protein product: CASSDNGQGLKDEQFF. The chain combines TRBV9 with TRBJ2-1, with 8 bases identical to TRBD1. Germline V gene lookup returns CDR1 SGDLS and CDR2 YYNGEE. The CDR3 runs 16 residues. Trimming took 3 bases from V and 8 from J; bases not matched to a gene: 13.

The V call is TRBV18, the J call TRBJ2-7; the match to TRBD1 covers 11 bases. The V segment lost 1 base and the J segment 7 bases; nucleotides outside the gene matches: 3. CDR1 is KGHSH and CDR2 is LQKENI in the germline V gene. This CDR3 has 14 amino acids. The CDR3 is CASSPLDRGHEQYF. The CDR3 DNA is TGTGCCAGCTCACCACTGGACAGGGGGCATGAGCAGTACTTC.